The clone carrying this TCR beta chain appeared a few times. The sample is drawn from a study of blood T cells in healthy people across ages. Trimming at V came to 6 bases and at J to 8 bases, leaving 6 bases not matched to a gene. This CDR3 has 13 amino acids. Then a second PCR, running roughly 6 to 11 cycles, was carried out with a sample-barcoded 5' primer and a J-beta primer mix. TCRdb re-called the 5' RACE reads through MiXCR, storing one row per CDR3 protein. The sample shows around 1,100,000 distinct CDR3 sequences, 30% to 40% of them seen only once. V and J are TRBV12-3 or TRBV12-4 and TRBJ1-2, with 10 bases lining up with TRBD1. The sequence was collected from a man aged 18 to 29 in good health. Sequences were obtained from blood. CDR3 nucleotide sequence: TGTGCCAGCAGAGCCGGACAGGGGGGCGGCTACACCTTC. Protein sequence: CASRAGQGGGYTF.